The sequence of this T cell receptor (beta chain) was determined in a study of cytomegalovirus exposure and HLA in healthy donors. Study-level points and caveats: The productive fraction for most TCR beta V segments was about 87% or about 30% in an earlier analysis. The investigators catalogued 150 or so TCR beta chains as cytomegalovirus-associated.

With 60 Vbeta and 13 Jbeta primers, the PCR was carried out. Method: immunoSEQ multiplex PCR; TCRdb's copy keeps in-frame clones and lacks some. The table lists about 100,000 clones, 70% to 80% of them singletons. Although they were nominally healthy when sampled, donors likely had unrecorded immune exposures. As for this clone: Its antigen remains unidentified.

The CDR3 contains 17 residues. The germline V gene encodes CDR1 LNHNV and CDR2 YYDKDF (reference sequence). V was clipped by 0 bases and J by 8 bases; unmatched bases: 7. The sequencing input was PBMCs. The receptor was isolated from a female donor in good health and CMV-seropositive. The V and J genes are TRBV15 and TRBJ2-1, with 13 positions matching TRBD2. CDR3 DNA: TGTGCCACCAGCAGAGATCTCTCAGGACTAGCGGGAGATGAGCAGTTCTTC. Its translation: CATSRDLSGLAGDEQFF.